This TCR beta chain derives from a study of blood T cell repertoires in COVID-19. Turning to the study itself: Specimens from acute and convalescent COVID-19 originated in the United States, Italy and Spain. In each case, the material was cDNA or gDNA derived from T cells, B-cell-depleted T cells, or PBMCs.

This clone was seen a few times. In the authors' workflow: Amplification of reference gene primers provided the estimated nucleated cell counts. Libraries were prepared by immunoSEQ multiplex PCR; TCRdb keeps only in-frame clonotypes and omits some of them. The V and J calls and clone size come from that table; D and trimming were worked out from the DNA. The sample has a few hundred thousand clones; roughly nine tenths are singletons. Sequencing used peripheral blood. The receptor was derived from a man in his forties who had recovered from COVID-19.

CDR3 protein: CASSPAPDREAGGYTF. CDR3 nucleotide sequence: TGTGCCAGCAGCCCTGCCCCGGACAGGGAAGCGGGGGGCTACACCTTC. The chain recombines TRBV3-1 (or the pseudogene TRBV3-2) with TRBJ1-2; 8 positions match TRBD1. In germline, CDR1 is LGHDT, CDR2 YNNKEL (reference sequence). This CDR3 comprises 16 residues. After removal of 4 bases from V and 8 bases from J, the junction contained 15 bases not matched to a gene.